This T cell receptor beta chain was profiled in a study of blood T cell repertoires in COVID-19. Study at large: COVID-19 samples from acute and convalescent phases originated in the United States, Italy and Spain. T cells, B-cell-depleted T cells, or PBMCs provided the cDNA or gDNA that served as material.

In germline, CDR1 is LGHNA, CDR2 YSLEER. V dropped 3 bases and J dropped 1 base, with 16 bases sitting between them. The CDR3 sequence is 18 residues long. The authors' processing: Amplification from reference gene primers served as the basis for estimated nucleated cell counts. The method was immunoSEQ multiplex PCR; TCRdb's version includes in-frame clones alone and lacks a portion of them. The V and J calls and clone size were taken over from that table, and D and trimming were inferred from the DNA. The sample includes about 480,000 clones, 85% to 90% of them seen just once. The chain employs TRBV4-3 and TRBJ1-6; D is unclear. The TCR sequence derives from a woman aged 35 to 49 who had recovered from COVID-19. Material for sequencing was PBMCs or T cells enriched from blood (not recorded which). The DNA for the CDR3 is TGCGCCAGCAGCCAGGACGTTGTTCGGGGTTCCTATAATTCACCCCTCCACTTT. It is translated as CASSQDVVRGSYNSPLHF.